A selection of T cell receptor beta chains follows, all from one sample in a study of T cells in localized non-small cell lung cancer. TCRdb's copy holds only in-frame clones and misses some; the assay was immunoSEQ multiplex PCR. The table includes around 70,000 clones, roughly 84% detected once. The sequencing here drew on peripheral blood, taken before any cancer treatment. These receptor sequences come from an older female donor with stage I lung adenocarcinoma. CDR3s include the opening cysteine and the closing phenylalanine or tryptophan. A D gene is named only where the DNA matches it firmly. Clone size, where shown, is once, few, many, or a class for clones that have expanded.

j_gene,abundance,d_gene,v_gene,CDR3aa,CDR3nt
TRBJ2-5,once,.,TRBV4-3,CASSQMRDFQETQYF,TGCGCCAGCAGCCAAATGAGGGACTTCCAAGAGACCCAGTACTTC
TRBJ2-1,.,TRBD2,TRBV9,CASSALPGLAGGSYNEQFF,TGTGCCAGCAGCGCGCTCCCGGGACTAGCGGGAGGGAGCTACAATGAGCAGTTCTTC
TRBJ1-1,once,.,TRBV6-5,CASSYFGENTEAFF,TGTGCCAGCAGTTACTTCGGAGAGAACACTGAAGCTTTCTTT
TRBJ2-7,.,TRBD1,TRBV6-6,CASRTPGQGLYEQYF,TGTGCCAGCAGGACCCCGGGACAGGGGCTCTACGAGCAGTACTTC
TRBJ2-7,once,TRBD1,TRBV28,CASSFAGQGGEQYF,TGTGCCAGCAGTTTCGCAGGACAGGGGGGCGAGCAGTACTTC
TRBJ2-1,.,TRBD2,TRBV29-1,CSVESRGGEGKYNEQFF,TGCAGCGTTGAATCTAGAGGTGGGGAGGGGAAATACAATGAGCAGTTCTTC
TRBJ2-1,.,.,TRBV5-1,CASSLAKGIEDSQFF,TGCGCCAGCAGCTTGGCCAAGGGGATCGAGGACTCGCAGTTCTTC
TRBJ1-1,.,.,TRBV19,CASTPSPGRGAEAFF,TGTGCCAGTACCCCCTCCCCAGGCCGGGGCGCTGAAGCTTTCTTT
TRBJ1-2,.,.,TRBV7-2,CASVLSGGNGYTF,TGTGCCAGCGTACTCAGCGGGGGTAATGGCTACACCTTC
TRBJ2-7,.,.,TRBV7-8,CASSSRRDTIYEQYF,TGTGCCAGCAGCTCCCGCCGGGACACGATCTACGAGCAGTACTTC
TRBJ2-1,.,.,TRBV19,CASSTAGRGSYNEQFF,TGTGCCAGTAGTACCGCGGGCCGTGGTTCCTACAATGAGCAGTTCTTC
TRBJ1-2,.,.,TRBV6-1,CASSEALSRDYGYTF,TGTGCCAGCAGTGAAGCGCTCAGCAGGGACTATGGCTACACCTTC
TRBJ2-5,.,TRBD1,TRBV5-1,CASSPGTGGTTTQYF,TGCGCCAGCAGCCCAGGGACAGGGGGAACGACGACCCAGTACTTC
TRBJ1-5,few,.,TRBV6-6,CASSPSQAQHF,TGTGCCAGCAGCCCCTCTCAGGCCCAGCATTTT
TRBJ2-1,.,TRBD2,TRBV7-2,CASSYYSGSSYNEQFF,TGTGCCAGCAGCTATTATAGCGGGAGCTCCTACAATGAGCAGTTCTTC
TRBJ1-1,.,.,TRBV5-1,CASSPPGRTEAFF,TGCGCCAGCAGCCCACCAGGTCGCACTGAAGCTTTCTTT
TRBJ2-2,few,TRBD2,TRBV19,CATGLVRAGELFF,TGTGCCACCGGACTAGTCAGGGCCGGGGAGCTGTTTTTT
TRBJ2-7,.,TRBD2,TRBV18,CASSLGTNSYEQYF,TGTGCCAGCTCATTGGGGACTAACTCCTACGAGCAGTACTTC
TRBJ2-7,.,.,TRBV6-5,CASRRAGNLYEQYF,TGTGCCAGCAGGAGGGCAGGGAACCTCTACGAGCAGTACTTC
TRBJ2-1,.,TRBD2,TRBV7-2,CASSLILAGGNEQFF,TGTGCCAGCAGCTTGATCCTAGCGGGTGGGAATGAGCAGTTCTTC
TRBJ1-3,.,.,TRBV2,CASSAKGSSGNTIYF,TGTGCCAGCAGTGCTAAGGGCTCCTCTGGAAACACCATATATTTT
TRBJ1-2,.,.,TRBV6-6,CASSYSAGSGYTF,TGTGCCAGCAGTTACTCAGCGGGGAGCGGCTACACCTTC
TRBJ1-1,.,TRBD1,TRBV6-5,CASSRPGTGGTEAFF,TGTGCCAGCAGTCGTCCCGGGACAGGGGGAACTGAAGCTTTCTTT